This T cell receptor (beta chain) comes out of a study of long-term antiretroviral therapy in people with HIV. Every one of the donors gave at least one pre-ART PBMC sample and at least two post-ART PBMC samples. This was the immunoSEQ v3.0 assay at survey level. The data were produced by immunoSEQ multiplex PCR, yet TCRdb's version contains in-frame clones alone and is incomplete. The profile shows tens of thousands of clones, approximately 80% of them singletons. This CDR3 has 14 residues. Between the trimmed V and J ends, which lost 6 bases and 4 bases, there was a span of 12 bases. Per the germline V gene, CDR1 is MNHEY and CDR2 is SVGAGI.

This clonotype was sampled from a man between 45 and 60 years old with HIV. Material: unsorted PBMCs, obtained 3 years after starting antiretroviral therapy. This chain links TRBV6-5 with TRBJ2-2, with D possibly being TRBD2 (6 bases). CDR3 loop: CASRSGYRTGELFF. DNA for the CDR3: TGTGCCAGCAGGAGCGGGTACCGCACCGGGGAGCTGTTTTTT.